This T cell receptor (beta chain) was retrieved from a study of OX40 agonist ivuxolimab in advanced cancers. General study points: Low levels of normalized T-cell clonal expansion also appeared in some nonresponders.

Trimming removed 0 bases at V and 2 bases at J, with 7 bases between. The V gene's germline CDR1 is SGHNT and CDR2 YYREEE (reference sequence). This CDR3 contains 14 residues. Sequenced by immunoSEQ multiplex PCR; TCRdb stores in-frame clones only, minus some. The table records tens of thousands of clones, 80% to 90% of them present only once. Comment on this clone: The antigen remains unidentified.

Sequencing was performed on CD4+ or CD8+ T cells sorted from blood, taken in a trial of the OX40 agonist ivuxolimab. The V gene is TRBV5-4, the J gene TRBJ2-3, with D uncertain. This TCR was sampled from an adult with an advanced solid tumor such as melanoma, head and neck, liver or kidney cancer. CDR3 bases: TGTGCCAGCAGCTTGGTCGCTGTCACAGATACGCAGTATTTT. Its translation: CASSLVAVTDTQYF.